This T cell receptor (beta chain) was profiled in a study of blood T cell repertoires in COVID-19. Whole-study context: Researchers got acute and convalescent COVID-19 samples from the United States, Italy and Spain. Sources were T cells, B-cell-depleted T cells, or PBMCs; the material itself was cDNA or gDNA.

This clone came up once. Original processing notes: Reference gene primer amplification gave nucleated cell count estimates. The repertoire was sequenced with immunoSEQ multiplex PCR; TCRdb's copy has only in-frame clones and lacks some. D and trimming come from the DNA, and the V and J calls and clone size come from that table. The table includes some 670,000 clones, 85% to 90% detected once. V shed 5 bases and J shed 4 bases, with 20 bases lying between them. This CDR3 spans 15 amino acids. The germline CDR1 and CDR2 sequences are SQVTM and ANQGSEA. The receptor comes from a woman aged 18-29 years with acute or convalescent COVID-19. This chain connects TRBV29-1 to TRBJ1-2, with D maybe TRBD1 (5 bases). Sequenced: peripheral blood. The CDR3 nucleotides read TGCAGCGTTCCACACACCAAGCCGGGGGTCTATGGCTACACCTTC. This encodes CSVPHTKPGVYGYTF.